This T cell receptor (beta chain) comes out of a study of metastatic and nonmetastatic thyroid tumors (dated by TCRdb to 2020 to 2022). In the study overall: Repertoires from peripheral blood and from tumor or nodule tissue samples of malignant and benign thyroid patients were compared. The full study reports these points: In both blood and tumor samples, malignant tumors were reported to have significantly higher TCR beta diversity than benign nodules.

Of note for this clone: This clone's antigen is unknown. Base qualities are not provided; no much larger clone lies one nucleotide away.

Before undergoing thyroid surgery, none of the patients had been given any kind of treatment. The study retrospectively analysed patient clinical samples collected from the early 2010s to the late 2010s using T-cell receptor beta sequencing. The library came from PCR. This sample was sequenced with an Illumina HiSeq 4000. High-throughput sequencing was used to profile the CDR3 region of the TCR beta-chain in every patient. Per the source publication's procedure: Drawing on CDR3 differences between clinicopathological groups, the researchers built a classifier meant to tell apart patients with distant-metastatic papillary thyroid cancer. The Shannon index was used to assess repertoire diversity, and the Morisita-Horn index was used to assess tumor-blood repertoire similarity. In-frame beta chains were kept once TCRdb had trimmed the public reads at Q25 with fastp and called clones with MiXCR. Clone size and V and J calls follow TCRdb, not the original study. Within this sample are more than 20,000 clones, with about 30% of them counted one time only. The ten largest clones add up to about 5% of the sample.

Sequencing input: tumor tissue. This TCR was recovered from a female donor with papillary thyroid cancer or a benign thyroid nodule (not recorded which). Some clones in this sample may be carry-over from other donors' samples.

The CDR3 protein: CSGRERAITDTQYF. The nucleotide sequence reads as follows: TGCAGTGGCAGAGAGCGGGCGATCACAGATACGCAGTATTTT. Recombination linked TRBV20-1 to TRBJ2-3; TRBD2 is possibly the D segment (6 matching bases). The trim is 7 bases for V and 2 bases for J, with a gap of 16 bases between the germline ends. The cysteine opens and the phenylalanine closes a CDR3 of 14 amino acids. Just CDR3 DNA is preserved here, 42 bases in frame from base 1. CDR1 and CDR2 (DFQATT, SNEGSKA) derive from the germline V gene (reference sequence).